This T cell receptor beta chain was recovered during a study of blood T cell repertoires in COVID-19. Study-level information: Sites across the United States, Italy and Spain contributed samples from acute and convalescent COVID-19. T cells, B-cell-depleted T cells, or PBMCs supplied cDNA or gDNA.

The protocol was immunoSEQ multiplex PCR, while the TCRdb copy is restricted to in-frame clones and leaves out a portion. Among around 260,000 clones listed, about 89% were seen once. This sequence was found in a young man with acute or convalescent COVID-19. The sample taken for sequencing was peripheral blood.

The CDR3 DNA is TGTGCCAGCACCGTGGAGGGAAGGTCCAATCAGCCCCAGCATTTT. It translates to CASTVEGRSNQPQHF. The rearrangement uses TRBV2 and TRBJ1-5, with D unclear. Germline V gives CDR1 SNHLY, CDR2 FYNNEI. Trimming took 7 bases from V and 3 from J, leaving 16 bases between them. This CDR3 spans 15 amino acids.